Below, 32 T cell receptor beta chains from the same sample are listed, as sequenced in a study of T cells in Graves' hyperthyroidism and ophthalmopathy. Amplification yielded TCR beta CDR3 regions, with RNA transcripts as the source. HTBI primers were the set used in a first-round RT-PCR of the TCR CDR3. TCRdb passed the multiplex PCR reads through MiXCR, listing each CDR3 protein once. This table has about 96,000 distinct CDR3 sequences, around 50% appearing once. The specimen sequenced was blood. Every receptor here comes from a woman aged 40-49 years with Graves' hyperthyroidism.

This clonotype was counted many times. The rearrangement links TRBV25-1 to TRBJ2-7, with unresolved D. CDR3 length equals 11 residues. V gave up 3 bases and J gave up 6 bases, with 6 bases separating them. Germline V gene lookup returns CDR1 MGHDK and CDR2 SYGVNS. CDR3 in amino acids: CASSDLSEQYF. The CDR3, as DNA: TGTGCCAGCAGTGATTTGAGCGAGCAGTACTTC.

This clonotype was seen just once. V is TRBV20-1 and J is TRBJ2-7; D call uncertain. The V and J ends lost 6 bases and 3 bases respectively, with 15 bases between them. The CDR3 is made up of 13 amino acids. CDR1 DFQATT and CDR2 SNEGSKA come from the germline V gene (reference sequence). The CDR3 spells CSASSYSDYEQYF. The CDR3 DNA reads TGCAGTGCCAGCAGTTACTCTGACTACGAGCAGTACTTC.

Points on this clonotype: No conserved phenylalanine or tryptophan is present at the end of the CDR3, so a read error is the likely explanation. The DNA is omitted, as the CDR3 cannot be located on it reliably, and the CDR3 follows TCRdb's listing. The CDR3 protein is CASSLQGNT. The chain employs TRBV7-9 and TRBJ2-5; the tabulated D call, TRBD1, remains unverified against the DNA. In germline, CDR1 is SEHNR, CDR2 FQNEAQ (reference sequence). Counting both end residues, the CDR3 totals 9 amino acids.

This clonotype was detected once. A much larger clone is a single base away; this may be a read error. This chain links TRBV5-1 with TRBJ2-5; 10 bases fit TRBD2. The CDR3 extends over 17 amino acids. CDR1 and CDR2 (germline): SGHRS, YFSETQ. The V and J ends lost 1 base and 3 bases, in that order; junction bases with no gene match: 9. The CDR3 nucleotides are TGCGCCAGCAGCTTGTCTCTAGCGGGAGAAAGGGAAGAGACCCAGTACTTC. Its translation: CASSLSLAGEREETQYF.

Remarks on this clonotype: Just one base apart from a much larger clone, this may be a read error. This sequence joins TRBV20-1 and TRBJ2-5, with 12 bases lining up with TRBD2. The CDR3 loop spans 14 amino acids. Germline V gene sequence: CDR1 DFQATT, CDR2 SNEGSKA (reference sequence). CDR3 region: CSASPSGRGETQHF. DNA for the CDR3: TGCAGTGCCAGCCCTAGCGGGAGGGGAGAGACCCAGCACTTC.

This clonotype was found many times. The chain has TRBV4-3 and TRBJ1-2; a weak D match, TRBD1 (5 bases). In germline, CDR1 is LGHNA, CDR2 YSLEER. The V and J ends lost 0 bases and 7 bases respectively, with 15 bases between them. This CDR3 region has 15 residues. CDR3 amino acids: CASSQEMAGLGGYTF. CDR3 DNA sequence: TGCGCCAGCAGCCAAGAAATGGCGGGGCTGGGTGGCTACACCTTC.

This clonotype was recorded at least ten times. The chain links TRBV7-6 to TRBJ2-7; TRBD2 might be the D (6 bases). CDR1 and CDR2 (germline): SGHVS, FNYEAQ. CDR3 length: 15 amino acids. V was shortened by 5 bases and J by 2 bases, with 16 bases between the two germline ends. CDR3 bases: TGTGCCAGCAGCCCCTGGGCGGCGGGACCCTACGAGCAGTACTTC. This gives the protein CASSPWAAGPYEQYF.

The chain couples TRBV6-5 to TRBJ2-7; no firm D call. Germline V CDR1 and CDR2: MNHEY, SVGAGI. Trimming left V 5 bases short and J 3 bases short, with 8 bases between. This CDR3 has 12 residues. CDR3 protein: CASSLDHYEQYF. As DNA, the CDR3 is TGTGCCAGCAGTCTGGACCACTACGAGCAGTACTTC.

This chain joins TRBV5-6 and TRBJ1-3; TRBD1 is a possible D gene (6 bases). Germline V gives CDR1 SGHDT, CDR2 YYEEEE. The CDR3 contains 16 residues. V shed 4 bases and J shed 4 bases, with 18 bases lying between them. The CDR3 sequence is CASSLNRARGGNTIYF. The CDR3 DNA follows: TGTGCCAGCAGCCTGAACAGGGCCCGAGGGGGAAACACCATATATTTT.

This clonotype was picked up one time. The rearrangement links TRBV25-1 to TRBJ1-2, with D perhaps TRBD1 (5 bases). The V gene's germline CDR1 is MGHDK and CDR2 SYGVNS. Trimming took 7 bases from V and 4 from J, leaving 22 bases between them. This CDR3 region has 16 residues. The CDR3 DNA follows: TGTGCCAGCAAAGACAGCAGAGTGAGGCTGGCCTATGGCTACACCTTC. Encoded protein: CASKDSRVRLAYGYTF.

V is TRBV7-9 and J is TRBJ1-6, with TRBD1 matching over 9 bases. Germline CDR1 reads SEHNR; CDR2 reads FQNEAQ (reference sequence). Trimming cost V 5 bases and J 7 bases; bases outside gene matches: 6. The CDR3 sequence is 15 residues long. As DNA, the CDR3 is TGTGCCAGCAGCGTGACAGGGGGGAGCAATTCACCCCTCCACTTT. Its protein product is CASSVTGGSNSPLHF.

The genes are TRBV25-1 and TRBJ2-2, with D tentatively TRBD2 (6 bases). The CDR3 sequence is 16 residues long. V dropped 1 base and J dropped 3 bases, with 12 bases sitting between them. Germline V gene sequence: CDR1 MGHDK, CDR2 SYGVNS. As DNA, the CDR3 is TGTGCCAGCAGTGAATCAAGTCTAGCGTACACCGGGGAGCTGTTTTTT. It is translated as CASSESSLAYTGELFF.

The rearrangement links TRBV20-1 to TRBJ2-7, with 7 bases identical to TRBD1. From germline, CDR1 is DFQATT and CDR2 SNEGSKA (reference sequence). The CDR3 is 13 amino acids. CDR3 protein: CSATGAISYEQYF. The CDR3 region has the DNA TGCAGCGCAACAGGGGCGATCTCCTACGAGCAGTACTTC.

This clonotype was counted ten times or more. This chain connects TRBV7-2 to TRBJ2-7; 8 bases are a match to TRBD1. J lost 4 bases, V lost 6 bases, and 8 bases had no gene match. This CDR3 has 14 amino acids. The V gene's germline CDR1 is SGHTA and CDR2 FQGNSA. CDR3 coding DNA: TGTGCCAGCAGTCTGCAGGGGGCAGGGTACGAGCAGTACTTC. The encoded protein is CASSLQGAGYEQYF.

The chain carries TRBV20-1 and TRBJ1-1; perhaps TRBD1 as D (5 bases). The CDR3 sequence is 16 residues long. Trimming removed 6 bases from V and 5 bases from J, with 25 bases in between. Germline-derived CDR1 and CDR2 are DFQATT and SNEGSKA (reference sequence). This CDR3 is CSAQPTGTSGRTEAFF. The CDR3 region has the DNA TGCAGTGCCCAACCCACCGGGACTAGCGGGAGGACTGAAGCTTTCTTT.

The chain couples TRBV4-1 to TRBJ1-3, with 7 nucleotides matching TRBD1. The CDR3 extends over 16 amino acids. V gave up 1 base and J gave up 4 bases; unmatched junction bases: 7. CDR1 and CDR2 (germline): MGHRA, YSYEKL. CDR3 nucleotide sequence: TGCGCCAGCAGCCAAGGTACAGGGGCCGGCGGAAACACCATATATTTT. Amino acid sequence: CASSQGTGAGGNTIYF.

This chain uses TRBV7-2 with TRBJ2-7; TRBD2 might be the D (5 bases). The germline V gene has CDR1 SGHTA and CDR2 FQGNSA. V lost 3 bases and J 7 bases, leaving 13 bases between the germline ends. This CDR3 is built from 13 residues. This CDR3 is CASSFSTPGEQYF. The CDR3 coding sequence is TGTGCCAGCAGCTTTTCGACCCCGGGGGAGCAGTACTTC.

This clonotype has a handful of counts. CDR3 nucleotide sequence: TGCGCCAGCAGTCAACCGGGGAGCTCCTACGAGCAGTACTTC. Translation gives CASSQPGSSYEQYF. The chain employs TRBV5-1 and TRBJ2-7; D possibly corresponds to TRBD2 (5 bases). The germline V gene encodes CDR1 SGHRS and CDR2 YFSETQ. The CDR3 spans 14 residues. V was shortened by 5 bases and J by 0 bases, with 12 bases between the two germline ends.

This clonotype was seen at least ten times. This chain joins TRBV13 and TRBJ1-5; 10 nucleotides align to TRBD1. V was pared by 3 bases and J by 0 bases, with 14 bases of the junction left unmatched. Germline values: CDR1 PRHDT, CDR2 FYEKMQ (reference sequence). This CDR3 is built from 20 residues. The CDR3 DNA reads as TGTGCCAGCAGCTTCTTCTCCGGGACAGGGGCTTTTAATAGCAATCAGCCCCAGCATTTT. Protein: CASSFFSGTGAFNSNQPQHF.

This clonotype has ten or more counts. CDR3: CSVQTGPNPSYEQYF. In DNA, the CDR3 is TGCAGCGTCCAGACAGGGCCCAATCCCTCCTACGAGCAGTACTTC. The chain joins TRBV29-1 to TRBJ2-7; 7 bases line up with TRBD1. Per the germline V gene, CDR1 is SQVTM and CDR2 is ANQGSEA. With V trimmed by 6 bases and J by 0 bases, 11 bases remained unmatched. The CDR3 runs to 15 residues.

V is TRBV29-1 and J is TRBJ2-3; 8 positions match TRBD1. The CDR3 is made up of 13 amino acids. Trimming at V came to 8 bases and at J to 6 bases, leaving 10 bases not matched to a gene. Per germline, CDR1 SQVTM and CDR2 ANQGSEA. The CDR3 protein is CSLGGQGGDTQYF. The CDR3 coding sequence is TGCAGCTTAGGAGGACAGGGCGGGGATACGCAGTATTTT.

This clonotype was recorded many times. At one end, the junction sequence differs from germline, possibly due to a read error. The chain recombines TRBV2 with TRBJ2-7, with a weak D call TRBD1 (6 bases). CDR3 length equals 14 residues. Germline CDR1 is SNHLY and CDR2 is FYNNEI. CDR3 DNA sequence: TGTGCCAGCAGTGACGGGACATTCCACTACCAGCAGTACTTC. Amino acids: CASSDGTFHYQQYF.

The CDR3, as DNA: TGCAGCGTTGAGGAACGTCTAGCGGGAGTGAGGTTCTTC. Residues: CSVEERLAGVRFF. The chain links TRBV29-1 to TRBJ2-1; 10 positions agree with TRBD2. The V gene end was trimmed by 3 bases and the J gene end by 15 bases; junction bases not matched to a gene: 11. There are 13 residues in the CDR3. The germline V gene has CDR1 SQVTM and CDR2 ANQGSEA.

Concerning this clonotype itself: One base away lies a much larger clone, so this may be a sequencing read error. The chain carries TRBV2 and TRBJ2-3; the D gene is possibly TRBD1 (6 bases). Germline V CDR1 and CDR2: SNHLY, FYNNEI. This CDR3 has 15 amino acids. CDR3 sequence reads: CASSAEEMRTDTRYF. The CDR3, as DNA: TGTGCCAGCAGTGCAGAGGAGATGAGGACAGATACGCGGTATTTT. Filled out from reference TRBV2 and TRBJ2-3, the complete variable domain reads EPEVTQTPSHQVTQMGQEVILRCVPISNHLYFYWYRQILGQKVEFLVSFYNNEISEKSEIFDDQFSVERPDGSNFTLKIRSTKLEDSAMYFCASSAEEMRTDTRYFGPGTRLTVL.

Here the CDR3 reads CASSPGLAGGADTQYF. The CDR3, as DNA: TGCGCCAGCAGCCCGGGACTAGCGGGAGGCGCAGATACGCAGTATTTT. This rearrangement joins TRBV5-1 to TRBJ2-3; 15 bases agree with TRBD2. CDR1 and CDR2 from the germline V gene are SGHRS and YFSETQ. The V and J ends lost 4 bases and 4 bases, in that order; junction bases with no gene match: 4. The length of the CDR3 is 16 residues. Using reference TRBV5-1 and TRBJ2-3 for the parts outside the CDR3, the full variable domain is KAGVTQTPRYLIKTRGQQVTLSCSPISGHRSVSWYQQTPGQGLQFLFEYFSETQRNKGNFPGRFSGRQFSNSRSEMNVSTLELGDSALYLCASSPGLAGGADTQYFGPGTRLTVL.

Many counts were recorded for this clonotype. This sequence joins TRBV13 and TRBJ2-7; D may correspond to TRBD1 or TRBD2 (5 bases each). Trimming removed 0 bases from V and 5 bases from J, with 17 bases in between. CDR1 and CDR2 (germline): PRHDT, FYEKMQ (reference sequence). The CDR3 is made up of 16 amino acids. The CDR3 spells CASSLGLGESIDEQYF. CDR3 DNA: TGTGCCAGCAGCTTAGGCCTGGGGGAGAGCATCGACGAGCAGTACTTC.

This clonotype was observed at least ten times. V usage is TRBV4-2 and J usage is TRBJ2-2; TRBD2 aligns across 15 bases. This CDR3 is built from 21 residues. Germline V gene lookup returns CDR1 LGHNA and CDR2 YNFKEQ. Germline trimming cut 0 bases from V and 3 bases from J; bases unmatched to any gene: 11. The CDR3 sequence is CASSQDSRTSGRAEYTGELFF. The CDR3, as DNA: TGTGCCAGCAGCCAAGATTCCCGGACTAGCGGGAGGGCCGAGTACACCGGGGAGCTGTTTTTT.

In its sample, this clonotype was seen many times. V and J are TRBV7-6 and TRBJ1-1; D is undetermined. Trimming shortened V by 1 base and J by 0 bases, and 6 bases separated the two germline ends. The CDR3 covers 14 residues. Germline V gene data show CDR1 as SGHVS and CDR2 as FNYEAQ. The CDR3 reads CASSLEAVNTEAFF. The CDR3 nucleotides are TGTGCCAGCAGCTTAGAGGCGGTGAACACTGAAGCTTTCTTT.

CDR3 sequence: CASSLSGSITEAFF. CDR3 coding DNA: TGTGCCAGCAGCCTGTCAGGGTCGATCACTGAAGCTTTCTTT. The chain joins TRBV2 to TRBJ1-1, with D possibly matching TRBD1 (5 bases). The CDR3 covers 14 residues. Germline values: CDR1 SNHLY, CDR2 FYNNEI. V lost 6 bases, J lost 4 bases, and 15 bases lay in between.

Here the CDR3 reads CASSLARGREMMTQYF. The CDR3 coding sequence is TGTGCCAGCAGCTTAGCGCGGGGGCGGGAGATGATGACCCAGTACTTC. This rearrangement joins TRBV7-2 to TRBJ2-5, with D perhaps TRBD2 (7 bases). Germline CDR1 reads SGHTA; CDR2 reads FQGNSA. The CDR3 has 16 amino acids. The V and J ends lost 0 bases and 7 bases respectively, with 18 bases between them.

A note on this clonotype: The junction departs from germline at one end; a sequencing error may be responsible. The chain couples TRBV20-1 to TRBJ2-5; the D gene could be TRBD1 or TRBD2 (5 bases each). This CDR3 contains 10 residues. Germline V gives CDR1 DFQATT, CDR2 SNEGSKA (reference sequence). The CDR3 sequence is CSARGGTMNF. CDR3 DNA: TGCAGTGCTAGAGGTGGGACCATGAACTTC.

There are many counts of this clonotype. V usage is TRBV7-2 and J usage is TRBJ1-1; D is unresolved. The CDR3 totals 11 residues. V gave up 5 bases and J gave up 6 bases, with 7 bases separating them. CDR1 and CDR2 from the germline V gene are SGHTA and FQGNSA. The CDR3 sequence: CASSPLAEAFF. As DNA, the CDR3 is TGTGCCAGCAGCCCACTCGCTGAAGCTTTCTTT.